The sequence of this T cell receptor beta chain was determined in a study of blood T cell repertoires in COVID-19. Overall study context: Both acute and convalescent COVID-19 samples were obtained from the United States, Italy and Spain. Sample material is recorded as cDNA or gDNA derived from T cells, B-cell-depleted T cells, or PBMCs.

In the authors' workflow: Amplified reference gene primers provided the basis for estimating nucleated cell counts. Generated by immunoSEQ multiplex PCR, the TCRdb table keeps only in-frame clones and is missing some. For V, J and clone size, that table is used; D and trimming come from the DNA. The sample has about 36,000 clones; approximately 81% are singletons. This CDR3 spans 13 amino acids. CDR1 and CDR2 from the germline V gene are LGHNT and FRNRAP. V was pared by 3 bases and J by 11 bases, with 16 bases between. The V and J genes are TRBV12-5 and TRBJ1-1; D may be TRBD1 (5 bases). The material sequenced was peripheral blood. This TCR was sampled from a man in his 60s with COVID-19, enrolled during active disease. The CDR3 DNA is TGTGCTAGTGGTTTAGGGGCCACCAGGGTGGCTTTCTTT. Residues: CASGLGATRVAFF. Together with reference TRBV12-5 and TRBJ1-1, the CDR3 gives the full variable domain: DARVTQTPRHKVTEMGQEVTMRCQPILGHNTVFWYRQTMMQGLELLAYFRNRAPLDDSGMPKDRFSAEMPDATLATLKIQPSEPRDSAVYFCASGLGATRVAFFGQGTRLTVV.